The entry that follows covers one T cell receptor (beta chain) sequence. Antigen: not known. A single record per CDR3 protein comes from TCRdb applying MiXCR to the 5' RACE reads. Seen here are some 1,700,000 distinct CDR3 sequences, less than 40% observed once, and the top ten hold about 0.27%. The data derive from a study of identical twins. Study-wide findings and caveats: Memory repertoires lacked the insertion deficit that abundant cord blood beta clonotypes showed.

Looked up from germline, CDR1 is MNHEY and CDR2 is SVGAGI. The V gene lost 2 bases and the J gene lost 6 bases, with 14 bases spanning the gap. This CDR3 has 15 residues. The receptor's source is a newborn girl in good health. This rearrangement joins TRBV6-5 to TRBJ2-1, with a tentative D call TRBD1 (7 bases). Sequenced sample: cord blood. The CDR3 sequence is CASSYEAGGGNEQFF. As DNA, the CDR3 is TGTGCCAGCAGTTACGAGGCAGGGGGAGGCAATGAGCAGTTCTTC.